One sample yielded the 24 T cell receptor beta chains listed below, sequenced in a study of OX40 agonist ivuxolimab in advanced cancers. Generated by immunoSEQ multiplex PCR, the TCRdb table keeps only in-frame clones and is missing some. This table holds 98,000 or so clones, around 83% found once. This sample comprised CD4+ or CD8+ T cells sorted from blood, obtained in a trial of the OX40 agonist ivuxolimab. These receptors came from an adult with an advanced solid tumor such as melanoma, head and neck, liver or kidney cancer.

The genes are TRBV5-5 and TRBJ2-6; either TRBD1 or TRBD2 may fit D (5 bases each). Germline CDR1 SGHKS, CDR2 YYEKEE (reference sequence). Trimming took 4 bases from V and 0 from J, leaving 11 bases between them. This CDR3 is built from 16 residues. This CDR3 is CASSGGPLSGANVLTF. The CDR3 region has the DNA TGTGCCAGCAGCGGGGGACCCCTCTCTGGGGCCAACGTCCTGACTTTC.

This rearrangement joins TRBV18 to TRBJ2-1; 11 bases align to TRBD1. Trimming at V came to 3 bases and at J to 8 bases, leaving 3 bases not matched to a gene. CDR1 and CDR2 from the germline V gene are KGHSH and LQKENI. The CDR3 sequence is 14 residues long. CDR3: CASSPGQGADEQFF. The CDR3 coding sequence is TGTGCCAGCTCACCCGGACAGGGGGCCGATGAGCAGTTCTTC. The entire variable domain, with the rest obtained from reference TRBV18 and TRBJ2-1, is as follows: NAGVMQNPRHLVRRRGQEARLRCSPMKGHSHVYWYRQLPEEGLKFMVYLQKENIIDESGMPKERFSAEFPKEGPSILRIQQVVRGDSAAYFCASSPGQGADEQFFGPGTRLTVL.

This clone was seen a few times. The CDR3 loop is CASSVVSGSYNEQFF. DNA for the CDR3: TGTGCCAGCAGCGTAGTTAGCGGGAGCTACAATGAGCAGTTCTTC. The chain employs TRBV9 and TRBJ2-1; 9 nucleotides agree with TRBD2. The germline V gene encodes CDR1 SGDLS and CDR2 YYNGEE. This CDR3 spans 15 amino acids. Trimming removed 0 bases from V and 3 bases from J; junction bases left unmatched: 1.

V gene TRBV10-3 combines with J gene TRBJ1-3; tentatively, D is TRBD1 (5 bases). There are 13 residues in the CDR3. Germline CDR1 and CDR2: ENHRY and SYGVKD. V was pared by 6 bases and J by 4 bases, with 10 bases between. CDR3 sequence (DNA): TGTGCCATCAGGGGGACCCCCGGAAACACCATATATTTT. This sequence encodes CAIRGTPGNTIYF.

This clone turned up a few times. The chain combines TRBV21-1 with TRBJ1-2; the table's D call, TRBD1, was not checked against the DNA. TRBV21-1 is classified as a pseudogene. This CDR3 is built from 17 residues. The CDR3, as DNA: TGTGCCAGCAGCCAACCGGAACAGGCGACCTCTCAGTATGGCTACACCTTC. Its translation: CASSQPEQATSQYGYTF.

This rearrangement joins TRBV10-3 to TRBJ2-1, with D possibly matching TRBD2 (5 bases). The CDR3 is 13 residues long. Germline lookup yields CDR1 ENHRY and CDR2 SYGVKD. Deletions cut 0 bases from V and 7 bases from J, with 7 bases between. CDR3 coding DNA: TGTGCCATCAGTGAGTCCGAGGGAAATGAGCAGTTCTTC. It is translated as CAISESEGNEQFF.

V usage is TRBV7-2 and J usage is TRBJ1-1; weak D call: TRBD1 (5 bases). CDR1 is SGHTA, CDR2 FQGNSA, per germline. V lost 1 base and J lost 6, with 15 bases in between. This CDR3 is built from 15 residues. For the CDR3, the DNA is TGTGCCAGCAGCTTAGGCGGGGGGGTTAGGGCTGAAGCTTTCTTT. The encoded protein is CASSLGGGVRAEAFF.

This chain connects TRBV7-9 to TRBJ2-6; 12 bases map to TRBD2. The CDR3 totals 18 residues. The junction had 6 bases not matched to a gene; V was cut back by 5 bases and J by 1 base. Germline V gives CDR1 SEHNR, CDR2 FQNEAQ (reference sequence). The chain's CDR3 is CASSGWTSGTSGANVLTF. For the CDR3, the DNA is TGTGCCAGCAGCGGGTGGACTAGCGGGACGTCTGGGGCCAACGTCCTGACTTTC.

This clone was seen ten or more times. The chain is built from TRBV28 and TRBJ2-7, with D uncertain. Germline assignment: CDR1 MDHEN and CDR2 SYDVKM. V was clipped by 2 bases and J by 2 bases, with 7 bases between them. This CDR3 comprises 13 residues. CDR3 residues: CASSLGSTYEQYF. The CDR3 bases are TGTGCCAGCAGTTTAGGTAGCACCTACGAGCAGTACTTC.

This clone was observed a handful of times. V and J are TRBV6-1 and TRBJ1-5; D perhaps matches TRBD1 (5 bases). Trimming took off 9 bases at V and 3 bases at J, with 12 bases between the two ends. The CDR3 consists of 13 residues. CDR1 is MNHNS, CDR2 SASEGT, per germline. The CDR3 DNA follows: TGTGCCAGTAGAGACAGCCCCAATCAGCCCCAGCATTTT. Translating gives CASRDSPNQPQHF.

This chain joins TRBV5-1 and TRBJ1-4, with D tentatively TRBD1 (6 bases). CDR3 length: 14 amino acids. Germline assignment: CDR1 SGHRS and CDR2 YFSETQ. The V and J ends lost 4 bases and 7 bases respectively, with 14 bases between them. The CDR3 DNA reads TGCGCCAGCAGCGCCGGACAGAGCTTTGAAAAACTGTTTTTT. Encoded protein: CASSAGQSFEKLFF.

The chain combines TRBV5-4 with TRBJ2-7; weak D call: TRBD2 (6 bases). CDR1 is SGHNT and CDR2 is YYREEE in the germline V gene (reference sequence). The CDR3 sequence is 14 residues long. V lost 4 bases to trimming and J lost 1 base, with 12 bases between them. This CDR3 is CASSGDFESYEQYF. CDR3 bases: TGTGCCAGCAGCGGGGACTTCGAATCCTACGAGCAGTACTTC. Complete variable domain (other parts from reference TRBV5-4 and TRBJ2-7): ETGVTQSPTHLIKTRGQQVTLRCSSQSGHNTVSWYQQALGQGPQFIFQYYREEENGRGNFPPRFSGLQFPNYSSELNVNALELDDSALYLCASSGDFESYEQYFGPGTRLTVT.

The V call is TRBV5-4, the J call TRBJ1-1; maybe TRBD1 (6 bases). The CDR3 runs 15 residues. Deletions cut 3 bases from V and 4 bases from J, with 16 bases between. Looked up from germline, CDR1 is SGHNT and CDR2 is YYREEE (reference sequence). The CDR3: CASSYGTTRGTEAFF. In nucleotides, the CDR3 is TGTGCCAGCAGCTACGGGACAACACGGGGCACTGAAGCTTTCTTT.

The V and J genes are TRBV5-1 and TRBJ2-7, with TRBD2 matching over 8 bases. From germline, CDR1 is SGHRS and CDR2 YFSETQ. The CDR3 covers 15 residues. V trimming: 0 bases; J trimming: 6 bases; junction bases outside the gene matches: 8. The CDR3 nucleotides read TGCGCCAGCAGCTTGGCCGGGATAGCGGGGCTCGAGCAGTACTTC. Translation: CASSLAGIAGLEQYF. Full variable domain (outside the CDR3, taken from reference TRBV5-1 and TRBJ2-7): KAGVTQTPRYLIKTRGQQVTLSCSPISGHRSVSWYQQTPGQGLQFLFEYFSETQRNKGNFPGRFSGRQFSNSRSEMNVSTLELGDSALYLCASSLAGIAGLEQYFGPGTRLTVT.

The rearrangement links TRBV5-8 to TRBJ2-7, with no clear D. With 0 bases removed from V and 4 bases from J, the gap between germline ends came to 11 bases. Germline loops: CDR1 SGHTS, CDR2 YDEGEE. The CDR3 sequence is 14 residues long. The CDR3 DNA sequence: TGTGCCAGCAGCTTGGGTGGTACACTATACGAGCAGTACTTC. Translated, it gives CASSLGGTLYEQYF.

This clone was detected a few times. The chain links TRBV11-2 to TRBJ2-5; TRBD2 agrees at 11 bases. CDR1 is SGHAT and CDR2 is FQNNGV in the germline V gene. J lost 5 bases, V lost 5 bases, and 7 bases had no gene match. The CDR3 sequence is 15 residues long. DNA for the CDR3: TGTGCCAGCAGCCAACTAGCGGGAGATGAGGAGACCCAGTACTTC. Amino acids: CASSQLAGDEETQYF.

CDR3 region: CASSSDGQGYGYTF. The CDR3 DNA reads TGCGCCAGCAGCTCTGATGGACAGGGCTATGGCTACACCTTC. The rearrangement joins TRBV5-1 to TRBJ1-2, with 8 bases identical to TRBD1. The CDR3 has 14 residues. Germline lookup yields CDR1 SGHRS and CDR2 YFSETQ. V lost 3 bases and J lost 4; bases outside the gene matches: 5. The variable domain in full, completed from reference TRBV5-1 and TRBJ1-2, reads KAGVTQTPRYLIKTRGQQVTLSCSPISGHRSVSWYQQTPGQGLQFLFEYFSETQRNKGNFPGRFSGRQFSNSRSEMNVSTLELGDSALYLCASSSDGQGYGYTFGSGTRLTVV.

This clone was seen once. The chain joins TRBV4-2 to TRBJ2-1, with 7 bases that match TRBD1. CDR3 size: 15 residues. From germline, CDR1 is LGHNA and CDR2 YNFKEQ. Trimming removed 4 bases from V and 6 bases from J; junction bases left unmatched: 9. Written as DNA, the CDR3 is TGTGCCAGCAGCCTAACAGGGGCTCAGGGCAATGAGCAGTTCTTC. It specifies CASSLTGAQGNEQFF.

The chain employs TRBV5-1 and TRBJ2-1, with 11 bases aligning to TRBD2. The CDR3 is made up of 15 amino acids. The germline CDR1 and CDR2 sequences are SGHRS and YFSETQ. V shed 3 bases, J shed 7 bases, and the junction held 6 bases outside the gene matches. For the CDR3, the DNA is TGCGCCAGCAGCTCCGGGACTAGCGGCTTAAATGAGCAGTTCTTC. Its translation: CASSSGTSGLNEQFF. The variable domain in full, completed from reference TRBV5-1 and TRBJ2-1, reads KAGVTQTPRYLIKTRGQQVTLSCSPISGHRSVSWYQQTPGQGLQFLFEYFSETQRNKGNFPGRFSGRQFSNSRSEMNVSTLELGDSALYLCASSSGTSGLNEQFFGPGTRLTVL.

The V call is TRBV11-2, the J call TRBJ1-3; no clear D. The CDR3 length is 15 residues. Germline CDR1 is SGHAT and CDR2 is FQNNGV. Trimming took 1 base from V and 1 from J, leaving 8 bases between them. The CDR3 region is CASSLAAGSGNTIYF. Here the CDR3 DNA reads TGTGCCAGCAGCTTAGCGGCGGGGTCTGGAAACACCATATATTTT. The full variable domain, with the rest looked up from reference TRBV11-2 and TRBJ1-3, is EAGVAQSPRYKIIEKRQSVAFWCNPISGHATLYWYQQILGQGPKLLIQFQNNGVVDDSQLPKDRFSAERLKGVDSTLKIQPAKLEDSAVYLCASSLAAGSGNTIYFGEGSWLTVV.

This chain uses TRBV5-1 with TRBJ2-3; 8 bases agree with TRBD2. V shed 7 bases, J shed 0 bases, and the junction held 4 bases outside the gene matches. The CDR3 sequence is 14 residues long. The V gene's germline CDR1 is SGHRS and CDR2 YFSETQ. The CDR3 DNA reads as TGCGCCAGCCGGGGGGGACACAGCACAGATACGCAGTATTTT. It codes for CASRGGHSTDTQYF.

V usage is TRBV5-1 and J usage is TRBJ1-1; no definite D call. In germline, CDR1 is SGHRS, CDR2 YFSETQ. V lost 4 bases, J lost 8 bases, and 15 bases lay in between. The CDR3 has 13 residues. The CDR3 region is CASSKGSILEAFF. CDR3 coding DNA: TGCGCCAGCAGCAAGGGATCGATACTGGAAGCTTTCTTT.

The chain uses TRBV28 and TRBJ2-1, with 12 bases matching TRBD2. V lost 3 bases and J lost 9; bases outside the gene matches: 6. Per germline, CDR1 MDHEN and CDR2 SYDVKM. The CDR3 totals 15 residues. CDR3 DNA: TGTGCCAGCAGTTTTTCTAGCGGGAGGGGTCCTGAGCAGTTCTTC. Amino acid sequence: CASSFSSGRGPEQFF.

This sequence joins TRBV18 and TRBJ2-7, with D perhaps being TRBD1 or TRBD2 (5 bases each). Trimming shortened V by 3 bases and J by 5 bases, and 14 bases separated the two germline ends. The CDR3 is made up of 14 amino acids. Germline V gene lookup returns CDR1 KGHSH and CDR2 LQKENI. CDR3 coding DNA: TGTGCCAGCTCACCGGGGACGGCGCGGGACGAGCAGTACTTC. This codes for CASSPGTARDEQYF.